The 32 T cell receptor beta chains below come from one sample, sequenced in a study of CD8+CD57+ T cells in acquired aplastic anemia. The template for TCR beta VDJ and CDR3 sequence profiling was genomic DNA. Each CDR3 protein is one row after TCRdb ran MiXCR on the reads. Among more than 250,000 distinct CDR3 sequences listed, roughly 82% were seen once. Patients picked for sequencing had shown CD8+CD57+ cell expansion detected by flow cytometry. The sample comprised sorted CD4+, CD8+, or CD8+CD57+ T cells (not recorded which) from PBMCs. These receptors originate from a human donor with aplastic anemia.

The V call is TRBV15, the J call TRBJ2-7; perhaps TRBD2 as D (7 bases). Per the germline V gene, CDR1 is LNHNV and CDR2 is YYDKDF (reference sequence). The CDR3 loop spans 14 amino acids. The CDR3 reads CASSGRGGAWEQYV. CDR3 nucleotide sequence: TGTGCCAGCAGCGGCCGAGGGGGGGCCTGGGAGCAGTACGTC.

In the case of this clonotype: It is unclear where the CDR3 begins or ends on the DNA, so no DNA is shown, and the CDR3 is as TCRdb lists it. This chain uses TRBV7-2 with TRBJ2-3; the D call of TRBD2 is as the table states it, not checked on the DNA. The germline CDR1 and CDR2 sequences are SGHTA and FQGNSA. The CDR3 region is 14 residues in length, termini included. CDR3 protein: CASSLGGFPSFLCF.

The chain couples TRBV7-9 to TRBJ2-1; the match to TRBD2 covers 8 bases. The germline gives CDR1 SEHNR, CDR2 FQNEAQ (reference sequence). The V segment lost 3 bases and the J segment 9 bases; nucleotides outside the gene matches: 13. The CDR3 covers 16 residues. The CDR3 nucleotides are TGTGCCAGCAGCTTTGAACCCGGGGGGGGGAGTTTTGAGCAGTTCTTC. Translated: CASSFEPGGGSFEQFF.

J is TRBJ1-6 and V is TRBV19; D is unclear. This CDR3 contains 16 residues. CDR1 and CDR2 from the germline V gene are LNHDA and SQIVND (reference sequence). Trimming took 6 bases from V and 3 from J, leaving 15 bases between them. The CDR3: CASRAGTGIYNSPLHF. DNA of the CDR3: TGTGCCAGTAGGGCTGGAACGGGAATCTATAATTCACCCCTCCACTTT.

The chain is built from TRBV7-8 and TRBJ2-7; 8 positions agree with TRBD1. Germline lookup yields CDR1 SGHVS and CDR2 FQNEAQ. The CDR3 runs 16 residues. CDR3 DNA sequence: TGTGCCAGCAGGTTACCGGGACAGGCCGATATGCACGAGCGGTACGTC. Its translation: CASRLPGQADMHERYV.

The chain links TRBV5-5 to TRBJ2-5; perhaps TRBD2 as D (5 bases). With 4 bases removed from V and 0 bases from J, the gap between germline ends came to 10 bases. Germline V gene sequence: CDR1 SGHKS, CDR2 YYEKEE (reference sequence). CDR3 size: 14 residues. The CDR3 here is CASSPAAYQETQYF. The CDR3 coding sequence is TGTGCCAGCAGCCCAGCGGCGTACCAAGAGACCCAGTACTTC.

CDR3 amino acids: CSAREPGLDCPYNSPLHF. DNA of the CDR3: TGCAGTGCTAGAGAGCCAGGACTAGACTGCCCCTATAATTCACCCCTCCACTTT. The genes are TRBV20-1 and TRBJ1-6; no reliable D call. Looked up from germline, CDR1 is DFQATT and CDR2 is SNEGSKA (reference sequence). This CDR3 region has 18 residues. V lost 0 bases to trimming and J lost 2 bases, with 17 bases between them.

The sample holds one count of this clonotype. This sequence joins TRBV7-9 and TRBJ2-1, with 8 bases fitting TRBD2. The CDR3 sequence is 16 residues long. V lost 6 bases, J lost 9 bases, and 16 bases stayed unmatched. The germline gives CDR1 SEHNR, CDR2 FQNEAQ (reference sequence). The CDR3, as DNA: TGTGCCAGCAGTTCTCAAGGCGGGGGGACCTGCGGTGAGCAGTTCTTC. Its translation: CASSSQGGGTCGEQFF.

A few counts support this clonotype. This rearrangement joins TRBV7-6 to TRBJ2-5, with D perhaps matching TRBD1 (6 bases). CDR3 size: 15 residues. V was trimmed by 4 bases and J by 3 bases, leaving 15 bases between them. Germline V gene data show CDR1 as SGHVS and CDR2 as FNYEAQ. CDR3 region: CASSSTTGTKETQYF. The DNA of the CDR3 is TGTGCCAGCAGCTCCACTACAGGGACAAAAGAGACCCAGTACTTC.

The chain carries TRBV7-3 and TRBJ2-7; D gene uncertain. Per the germline V gene, CDR1 is SGHTA and CDR2 is FQGTGA. The CDR3 contains 18 residues. V gave up 8 bases and J gave up 3 bases, with 29 bases separating them. The CDR3: CASSSQANAVDHCYEQYV. CDR3 in DNA: TGTGCCAGCTCAAGTCAGGCCAACGCCGTTGACCACTGCTACGAGCAGTACGTC.

A word on this clonotype: One end of the junction fails to match germline, which may point to a read error. The rearrangement joins TRBV7-2 to TRBJ2-3, with D possibly being TRBD2 (7 bases). Germline CDR1 and CDR2: SGHTA and FQGNSA. This CDR3 has 13 amino acids. The CDR3 is CASGYGGPGTQFF. In DNA, the CDR3 is TGTGCCAGCGGGTACGGGGGGCCAGGTACGCAGTTTTTT.

The chain links TRBV7-9 to TRBJ2-3, with a possible D match to TRBD2 (6 bases). CDR3 size: 13 residues. The V gene's germline CDR1 is SEHNR and CDR2 FQNEAQ (reference sequence). V lost 6 bases and J lost 15, with 22 bases in between. In DNA, the CDR3 is TGTGCCAGCAGGGACGGGAGCACAGATACGACATATTTT. It specifies CASRDGSTDTTYF.

Note on this clonotype: Without the conserved terminal phenylalanine or tryptophan, this CDR3 likely stems from a read error. The DNA is left out, because the CDR3 cannot be placed on it with certainty; the CDR3 is given as TCRdb lists it. This chain links TRBV7-2 with TRBJ2-3; no check of the table's D call, TRBD1, against the DNA was made. The CDR3 comprises 13 residues, both ends counted. Germline V gene lookup returns CDR1 SGHTA and CDR2 FQGNSA. Here the CDR3 reads CASRYGGTGHNDL.

CDR3 protein: CASSVASCPNTQYF. The DNA for the CDR3 is TGTGCCAGCAGTGTGGCCTCATGTCCCAATACGCAGTACTTC. The chain joins TRBV7-8 to TRBJ2-1; D ambiguous. The better agreement between TRBJ2-7 and the DNA end casts doubt on the J call. Germline CDR1 and CDR2: SGHVS and FQNEAQ. CDR3 length equals 14 residues.

V and J are TRBV5-6 and TRBJ2-3; D is unresolved. Trimming cost V 5 bases and J 6 bases, with 16 bases left between them. CDR1 SGHDT and CDR2 YYEEEE come from the germline V gene. There are 14 residues in the CDR3. The chain's CDR3 is CASRWMSRPDTQYF. The CDR3 coding sequence is TGTGCCAGCAGATGGATGTCACGTCCCGATACGCAGTATTTT.

Details on this clonotype: Because the CDR3 is missing its conserved closing phenylalanine or tryptophan, this is likely a read error. The limits of the CDR3 on the DNA are not certain, so only TCRdb's listed CDR3 is given. The rearrangement links TRBV2 to TRBJ1-6; the table names TRBD1, a call not compared with the DNA. From germline, CDR1 is SNHLY and CDR2 FYNNEI. The CDR3 is 14 amino acids in total, end residues counted. The CDR3: CASSDGGYNAQFFL.

The chain is built from TRBV2 and TRBJ2-3; the D is unclear. Trimming cost V 3 bases and J 9 bases, with 28 bases left between them. The CDR3 length is 18 residues. Germline CDR1 SNHLY, CDR2 FYNNEI. Here the CDR3 DNA reads TGTGCCAGCAGTGAGGGCGGACGGACGGCGAATAGCACAAAAACGCAGTATTTT. Translated, it gives CASSEGGRTANSTKTQYF.

V usage is TRBV5-1 and J usage is TRBJ2-3; D gene uncertain. With 2 bases removed from V and 6 bases from J, the gap between germline ends came to 13 bases. This CDR3 spans 14 amino acids. Germline values: CDR1 SGHRS, CDR2 YFSETQ. The CDR3 reads CASSLTLRADTQYF. The CDR3 DNA follows: TGCGCCAGCAGCTTAACACTCCGGGCCGATACGCAGTATTTT.

Remarks on this clonotype: One end of the junction varies from germline; a read error may be responsible. The chain recombines TRBV2 with TRBJ1-4; D unresolved. The CDR3 is 14 amino acids. The V gene's germline CDR1 is SNHLY and CDR2 FYNNEI. CDR3 region: CASTYGPGGEKLFF. The CDR3 region has the DNA TGTGCCAGCACGTACGGACCGGGAGGTGAAAAGCTGTTTTTT.

The chain employs TRBV20-1 and TRBJ1-1, with D unclear. The germline gives CDR1 DFQATT, CDR2 SNEGSKA (reference sequence). Trimming stripped 6 bases from V and 7 bases from J, with 12 bases between. CDR3 size: 11 residues. The chain's CDR3 is CSAPGPIEAFF. In DNA form, the CDR3 reads TGCAGTGCCCCCGGCCCAATTGAAGCTTTCTTT.

V usage is TRBV7-8 and J usage is TRBJ2-7; D is possibly TRBD1 or TRBD2 (5 bases each). V was cut by 6 bases and J by 5 bases, with 23 bases left in between. Germline V gene lookup returns CDR1 SGHVS and CDR2 FQNEAQ. The CDR3 runs 16 residues. The CDR3 sequence is CASRTPGRPNLDEQYV. In DNA, the CDR3 is TGTGCCAGCAGGACACCGGGACGTCCGAACCTGGACGAGCAGTACGTC.

For this clonotype: At one end the junction does not follow the germline gene, possibly because of a read error. This chain links TRBV7-8 with TRBJ2-1, with a weak D call TRBD1 (7 bases). The germline gives CDR1 SGHVS, CDR2 FQNEAQ. The CDR3 is 13 amino acids. The CDR3 protein is CASSSGGGPGPLF. CDR3 DNA sequence: TGTGCCAGCAGCTCAGGGGGAGGTCCTGGACCGCTCTTC.

The rearrangement uses TRBV7-2 and TRBJ2-7; D ambiguous. CDR1 and CDR2 from the germline V gene are SGHTA and FQGNSA. CDR3 length: 14 amino acids. The V gene lost 5 bases and the J gene lost 9 bases, with 20 bases spanning the gap. CDR3 region: CASSRDTGLDTQYF. In DNA, the CDR3 is TGTGCCAGCAGCAGAGATACGGGTCTCGATACGCAGTACTTC.

The rearrangement links TRBV12-3 or TRBV12-4 to TRBJ2-7; D uncertain. This CDR3 has 13 amino acids. V lost 0 bases, J lost 7 bases, and 10 bases lay in between. The CDR3 here is CASSLAFLEEQYF. In DNA, the CDR3 is TGTGCCAGCAGTTTAGCGTTTCTAGAGGAGCAGTACTTC.

With regard to this clonotype: The junction shows a germline mismatch at one end, possibly a read error. This chain joins TRBV7-9 and TRBJ2-5; perhaps TRBD2 as D (6 bases). Germline assignment: CDR1 SEHNR and CDR2 FQNEAQ (reference sequence). This CDR3 comprises 14 residues. This CDR3 is CAYSVADDHKNQYF. The CDR3 nucleotides are TGCGCCTACAGCGTAGCGGATGACCACAAGAACCAGTACTTC.

To note about this clonotype: The CDR3 carries no conserved terminal phenylalanine or tryptophan, so it likely arises from a read error. The limits of the CDR3 on the DNA are not certain, so only TCRdb's listed CDR3 is given. The genes are TRBV7-8 and TRBJ2-3. The CDR3 adds up to 13 amino acids, both ends counted. Germline CDR1 and CDR2: SGHVS and FQNEAQ. Here the CDR3 reads CASGDGGTDAPQY.

V and J are TRBV7-2 and TRBJ2-7; a possible D gene is TRBD1 (6 bases). Germline CDR1 is SGHTA and CDR2 is FQGNSA. The CDR3 contains 16 residues. Trimming cost V 5 bases and J 10 bases, with 27 bases left between them. The chain's CDR3 is CASSPGQPADSCSQYF. Written as DNA, the CDR3 is TGTGCCAGCAGCCCCGGACAGCCTGCGGACTCATGCAGTCAGTACTTC.

The chain recombines TRBV7-8 with TRBJ2-7; 8 nucleotides line up with TRBD2. The J segment lost 6 bases and the V segment lost 5 bases, leaving 15 bases of the junction unmatched. The CDR3 totals 16 residues. CDR1 is SGHVS, CDR2 FQNEAQ, per germline. The CDR3 region is CASSTPGGADMAEQYV. CDR3 bases: TGTGCCAGCAGCACACCGGGAGGGGCGGATATGGCCGAGCAGTACGTC.

This clonotype was seen a single time. The chain carries TRBV7-3 and TRBJ2-1; 7 bases are shared with TRBD2. With V trimmed by 6 bases and J by 7 bases, 12 bases remained unmatched. Germline loops: CDR1 SGHTA, CDR2 FQGTGA. The CDR3 consists of 15 residues. The CDR3 spells CASSLASGSENEQFF. CDR3 in DNA: TGTGCCAGCAGTTTAGCTAGCGGAAGCGAAAATGAGCAGTTCTTC.

The genes are TRBV10-3 and TRBJ2-7, with a possible D match to TRBD2 (6 bases). Germline values: CDR1 ENHRY, CDR2 SYGVKD. Trimming removed 11 bases from V and 6 bases from J, with 14 bases in between. The CDR3 is 11 amino acids. DNA for the CDR3: TGTGCCTCCCAGGAGGGAGTCGAGCAGTACGTC. Translation gives CASQEGVEQYV.

Worth noting for this clonotype: One junction end does not reproduce the germline sequence, and a read error may be involved. The chain recombines TRBV7-9 with TRBJ2-3; D perhaps matches TRBD2 (5 bases). The germline CDR1 and CDR2 sequences are SEHNR and FQNEAQ (reference sequence). CDR3 length: 14 residues. The CDR3 sequence is CASSLVETQDFGPF. The CDR3 DNA reads as TGTGCCAGCAGCTTAGTCGAGACCCAGGACTTCGGGCCATTT.

With respect to this clonotype: A read error is likely, as this CDR3 ends without the conserved phenylalanine or tryptophan. It is unclear where the CDR3 begins or ends on the DNA, so no DNA is shown, and the CDR3 is as TCRdb lists it. The V gene is TRBV9, the J gene TRBJ1-4. The CDR3 numbers 12 amino acids, ends counted. Germline-derived CDR1 and CDR2 are SGDLS and YYNGEE. The CDR3: CASSTPGRAQPG.